The clone carrying this T cell receptor (beta chain) appeared a few times. The time point is: sample taken at primary tumor resection. Whole RNA from tumor, nontumor lung or frozen PBMC was sequenced unsorted. Donation came from roughly 72 patients with untreated early-stage non-small cell lung cancer. Each TCR cDNA molecule carried a unique molecular identifier. One entry per CDR3 protein results from TCRdb running MiXCR on the 5' RACE reads. This repertoire shows tens of thousands of distinct CDR3 sequences, approximately 6.5% found once; its top ten account for 43%. This sample stems from a study of spatial heterogeneity in lung cancer. Turning to the study itself: Detected beta-chain sequences consistently exceeded alpha-chain sequences.

The origin of this receptor is a female donor with early-stage non-small cell lung cancer. The specimen comprised PBMCs, sampled at surgery.

CDR3 nucleotide sequence: TGCGCCAGCAGCTTTTCTTCCGGGCAACTGTTTTTT. Protein sequence: CASSFSSGQLFF. This chain joins TRBV5-1 and TRBJ1-4, with D uncertain. CDR3 size: 12 residues. Germline V lookup: CDR1 SGHRS, CDR2 YFSETQ. V dropped 2 bases and J dropped 12 bases, with 11 bases sitting between them.